This T cell receptor (beta chain) is drawn from a study of shared clonotypes between healthy human individuals. The germline V gene encodes CDR1 KGHSH and CDR2 LQKENI. Trimming stripped 3 bases from V and 0 bases from J, with 8 bases between. The CDR3 is made up of 14 amino acids. With respect to this clone: The target antigen is unknown.

General study points: A few donors had about 5% of their naive CD4 clonotypes in common. A reduction in generation probabilities was seen for non-shared clonotypes relative to those shared by all four donors. Estimated richness was generally greater in naive than memory subsets.

Genomic DNA from each subset was divided evenly over several immunoSEQ plates. The protocol was immunoSEQ multiplex PCR, while the TCRdb copy is restricted to in-frame clones and leaves out a portion. This sample has about 980,000 clones, with more than 75% found just once. The chain combines TRBV18 with TRBJ2-5; possibly TRBD1 for D (5 bases). Sequencing was done on a sample of memory CD4+ T cells sorted from blood. Noted subset: CD45RA-negative fraction. The TCR sequence derives from a man between 18 and 29 years old in good health. This CDR3 is CASSPLDNQETQYF. The CDR3 DNA reads as TGTGCCAGCTCACCCTTGGACAACCAAGAGACCCAGTACTTC.